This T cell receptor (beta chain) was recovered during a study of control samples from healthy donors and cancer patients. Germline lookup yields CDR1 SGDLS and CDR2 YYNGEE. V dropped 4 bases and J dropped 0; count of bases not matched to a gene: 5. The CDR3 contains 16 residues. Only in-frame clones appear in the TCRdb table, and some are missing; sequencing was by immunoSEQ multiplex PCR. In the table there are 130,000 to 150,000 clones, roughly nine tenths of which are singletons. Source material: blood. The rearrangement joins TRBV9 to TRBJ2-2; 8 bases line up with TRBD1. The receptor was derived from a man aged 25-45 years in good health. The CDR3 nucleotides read TGTGCCAGCAGCCCACGGGACAGGTCGAACACCGGGGAGCTGTTTTTT. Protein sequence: CASSPRDRSNTGELFF.